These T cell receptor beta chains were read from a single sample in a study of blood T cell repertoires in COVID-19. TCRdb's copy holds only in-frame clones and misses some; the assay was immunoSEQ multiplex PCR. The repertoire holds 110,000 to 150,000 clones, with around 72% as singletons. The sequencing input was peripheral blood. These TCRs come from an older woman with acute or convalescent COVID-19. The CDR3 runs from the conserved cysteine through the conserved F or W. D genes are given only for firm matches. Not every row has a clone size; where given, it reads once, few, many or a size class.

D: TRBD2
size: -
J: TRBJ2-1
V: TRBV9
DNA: TGTGCCAGCAGCGTAGGACTAGCGGGATTCACGGCAAATGAGCAGTTCTTC
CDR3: CASSVGLAGFTANEQFF

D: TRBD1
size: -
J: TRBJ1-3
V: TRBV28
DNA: TGTGCCAGCAGTTTAAAGAGGCGCCCGGCTCCCGGGGACAGGAAGGGGGATGGAAACACCATATATTTT
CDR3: CASSLKRRPAPGDRKGDGNTIYF

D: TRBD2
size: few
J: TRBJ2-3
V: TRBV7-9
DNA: TGTGCCAGCAGCTCAGGGACTAGCGAGAGCACAGATACGCAGTATTTT
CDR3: CASSSGTSESTDTQYF

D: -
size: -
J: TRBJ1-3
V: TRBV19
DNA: TGTGCCAGTAGTAGGGGGGGTGCTGGAAACACCATATATTTT
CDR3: CASSRGGAGNTIYF

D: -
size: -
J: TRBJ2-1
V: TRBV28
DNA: TGTGCCAGCAGCTTAGTGACAGATTATGCTGAGCAGTTCTTC
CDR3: CASSLVTDYAEQFF

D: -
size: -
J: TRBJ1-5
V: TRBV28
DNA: TGTGCCACCGTGGGGGCCGGCAATCAGCCCCAGCATTTT
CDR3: CATVGAGNQPQHF

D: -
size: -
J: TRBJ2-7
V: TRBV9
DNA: TGTGCCAGCAGCAGGTCGGGGAGGGGGACCAACGAGCAGTACTTC
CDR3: CASSRSGRGTNEQYF

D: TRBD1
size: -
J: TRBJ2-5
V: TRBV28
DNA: TGTGCCAGCAGCCTGGGACAGGGTTATGCGGAGACCCAGTACTTC
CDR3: CASSLGQGYAETQYF

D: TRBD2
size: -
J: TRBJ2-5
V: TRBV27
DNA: TGTGCCAGCAGCCTTTTTTTCCTAGCGGGAGGCGAGACCCAGTACTTC
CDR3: CASSLFFLAGGETQYF

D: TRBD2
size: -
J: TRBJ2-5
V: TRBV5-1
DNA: TGCGCCAGCAGCTTTTCGACTAGCGGGAGAATCGAGACCCAGTACTTC
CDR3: CASSFSTSGRIETQYF

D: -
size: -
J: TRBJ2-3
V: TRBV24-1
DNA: TGTGCCACCAGTGATTTGCTCGGTTCGGGTGATACGCAGTATTTT
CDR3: CATSDLLGSGDTQYF

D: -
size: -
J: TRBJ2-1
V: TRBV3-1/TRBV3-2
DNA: TGTGCCAGCAGCCAAGACTTCCCCTCCGGGTACAATGAGCAGTTCTTC
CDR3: CASSQDFPSGYNEQFF

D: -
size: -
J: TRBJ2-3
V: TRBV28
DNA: TGTGCCAGCAGTCGGGACATTGGCACAGATACGCAGTATTTT
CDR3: CASSRDIGTDTQYF

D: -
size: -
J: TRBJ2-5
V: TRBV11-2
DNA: TGTGCCAGCAGCCCACGACACAGAGAGACCCAGTACTTC
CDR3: CASSPRHRETQYF

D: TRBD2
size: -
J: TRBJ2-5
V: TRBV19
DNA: TGTGCCACCAAAAGGAGACTAGCGGGAATACAAGAGACCCAGTACTTC
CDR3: CATKRRLAGIQETQYF

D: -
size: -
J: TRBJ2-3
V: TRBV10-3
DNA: TGTGCCATCATGCCCTCAATAGCTAGCACAGATACGCAGTATTTT
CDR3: CAIMPSIASTDTQYF